This T cell receptor (beta chain) was profiled in a study of shared clonotypes between healthy human individuals (dated by TCRdb to 2020 to 2022). Context from the whole study: Two women and a few men aged 18 to 49 years were included in the cohort. For each donor, CD4 naive and CD4 memory were each given three plates, CD8 naive was given two plates, and CD8 memory was given one plate. Blood TCR repertoires of roughly five healthy adults were deeply sequenced to estimate repertoire size and the extent of clonotype sharing between individuals. Libraries were prepared and TCR repertoires were sequenced by different laboratories using diverse techniques, in order to increase sequencing depth and limit assay-specific biases. Per donor, leukapheresis produced somewhere between about 0.9 and 9.5 billion PBMCs. General study outcomes and caveats: Naive subsets generally had larger estimated clonotype richness than memory subsets. Pairwise subsampling led to the expectation that sequencing depth would affect the degree of clonotype sharing among donors. Compared with non-shared clonotypes, clonotypes shared by all four sorted-subset donors had higher generation probabilities. Roughly 5.2% of naive CD4, 3% to 4% of naive CD8, approximately 2.2% of memory CD4, and about 0.4% of memory CD8 clonotypes were shared across several donors. Even with the large sequencing depth, rarefaction of the sorted-subset datasets indicated that sequencing was incomplete. Sampling was restricted to blood, and TCR repertoires in tissues likely differ from the TCR repertoires found in blood. The small number of donors limited the genetic and exposure-history diversity represented.

The donors were healthy, HIV-negative adults with no recently reported acute infections or vaccinations. Every donor was a Caucasian adult residing in Nashville, Tennessee, USA. Magnetic negative selection was used to enrich CD4+ T cells, after which naive cells were positively selected on CD45RA and the negative fraction became the memory subset. Blood was obtained by leukapheresis, after which PBMCs were separated by Ficoll-Histopaque density gradient centrifugation and cryopreserved in liquid nitrogen vapor phase. Analytical flow cytometry was used to check the purity and quantity of every magnetically sorted T cell population. Each sorted fraction had its genomic DNA isolated and then quantified by UV absorbance on a Nanodrop 2000c. For this clone: Its specific antigen is unknown. No base-level quality is on record; no much larger clone is a single base apart. Other DNA sequences from this sample encode an identical CDR3 as well.

The CDR3 goes from the cysteine to the phenylalanine over 15 residues. The DNA shown is the 45-base CDR3, in frame from base 1. In the germline V gene, CDR1 corresponds to SGHRS and CDR2 to YFSETQ. Relative to germline, V is missing 0 bases and J is missing 4 bases, with 2 bases of the junction outside any gene match. TCR CDR3 regions were amplified from genomic DNA by multiplex PCR using the deep immunoSEQ assay. Genomic DNA extracted from each cell subset was distributed evenly over all wells of several immunoSEQ 96-well plates, and each plate served as one replicate. For sorted subsets, each replicate PCR was loaded with about 200 ng genomic DNA, equivalent to about 30,000 T cell genomes. The purified libraries were quantified using a Qubit 3.0 fluorometer, sized with a Bioanalyzer 2100, and then quantified again using the KAPA Library Quantification kit. Each immunoSEQ 96-well plate was sequenced on its own single-read 150-cycle Illumina NextSeq 550 flow cell. In the original analysis: Because the immunoSEQ output held only junctional sequences and lacked quality scores, the filtering could not match the filtering applied to full-length reads. Sequences were annotated with PyIR, a Python wrapper for IgBLAST v1.9, using IMGT germline references to assign V/J genes and CDR3. Any read was removed if the V/J assignment was weak (E-value above 1e-6), the CDR3 was missing, or the read contained stop codons, out-of-frame junctions, or ambiguous translated residues. A V3J clonotype was defined by an identical inferred V gene, J gene, and CDR3 amino acid sequence. Percentage overlap between repertoires was calculated by dividing the number of shared unique clonotypes by the size of the smaller repertoire. RTK rarefaction, the Chao1 estimator, and Recon v2.1 estimates of unobserved clonotypes were used to assess repertoire richness. For all TCRbeta clonotypes obtained by the gDNA method from a few donors, generation probabilities were computed with OLGA. As stored in TCRdb, this immuneACCESS dataset retains in-frame rearrangements with V and J assigned. A fraction of the clones does not appear; measured against another copy, unresolved V genes explain less than half of the discrepancy, and the remainder lacks a known reason. V, J and clone size reflect that table, while D and trimming were determined from the DNA. The sample profile shows a few million clones; over 85% of them were found once. The top ten clonotypes cover over 0.12% of the sample.

The source material was naive CD4+ T cells sorted from blood. Explained via the paper, the cell subset or site label denotes: CD45RA+ positively selected. The chain employs TRBV5-1 and TRBJ2-2; the junction holds 8 bases that match TRBD1. The clonotype comes from a man aged 18 to 30 in good health. The nucleotide sequence reads as follows: TGCGCCAGCAGCTTGGGACAGGGGTTCACCGGGGAGCTGTTTTTT. The encoded protein is CASSLGQGFTGELFF.